These 2 T cell receptor beta chains were all obtained from the same sample, sequenced in a study of glioma-infiltrating T cells (dated by TCRdb to 2016 to 2018). TCRdb lists the instrument as Illumina MiSeq. The iRepertoire nested amplicon-rescue multiplex PCR (arm-PCR) platform was used to amplify TCR alpha and beta CDR3 regions from RNA. TCRdb redid the processing of the public reads, applying fastp at Q25 and MiXCR, and retained in-frame beta chains. Duplicate CDR3 protein sequences are folded into a single record with the most common DNA and genes. The sample table contains roughly 100,000 distinct CDR3 sequences; only one count was recorded for about 30% of them. 44% of the sample is in the top ten clones. The sample comprised glioma tissue, nonneoplastic brain tissue, or PBMCs (not recorded which). These receptors were collected from a human donor with low-grade glioma or glioblastoma, undergoing nonglioma brain surgery, or in good health (not recorded which).

In its sample, this clonotype was seen many times. The chain links TRBV14 to TRBJ2-7; D gene unclear. The CDR3 is 12 amino acids. Germline CDR1 and CDR2: SGHDN and FVKESK. V gave up 2 bases and J gave up 3 bases, with 5 bases separating them. The CDR3 region is CASSQPNYEQYF. The DNA for the CDR3 is TGTGCCAGCAGCCAACCTAACTACGAGCAGTACTTC.

Turning to this clonotype: A much larger clone lies one base from this, so it may be a read error. This chain links TRBV6-2 or TRBV6-3 with TRBJ1-2, with D unresolved. Germline V gene data show CDR1 as MNHEY and CDR2 as SVGEGT. The CDR3 covers 15 residues. This chain's CDR3 is CASSALITRFYSYTF. The CDR3 DNA reads TGTGCCAGCAGTGCTTTAATTACAAGGTTCTATAGCTACACCTTC.